Listed below are T cell receptor beta chains from one sample, sequenced in a study of tumor-infiltrating lymphocytes in primary liver carcinoma. In TCRdb, the multiplex PCR reads were re-called with MiXCR into one record per CDR3 protein. The sample lists about 130,000 distinct CDR3 sequences, 55% to 75% seen once, with more than 7% in the top ten. Sequencing was carried out using liver tumor tissue from sampling region 3. The receptors come from a woman in her sixties with primary liver carcinoma and hepatitis B virus infection. Both conserved end residues are part of each CDR3. The order of the fields is D gene, clone size, J gene, V gene, CDR3 DNA, CDR3 protein. The D gene is left open where the match is weak. Size is omitted from some rows. Given values are once, few, many or a class for expanded clones.

. many TRBJ2-7 TRBV6-1 TGTGCCAGCAGTAACCGGGTGACAGTCCCCTCCTACGAGCAGTACTTC CASSNRVTVPSYEQYF
. . TRBJ2-2 TRBV6-5 TGTGCCAGCAGTTACGGGGGGCATGGGACCGAGGAGCTGTTCTTT CASSYGGHGTEELFF
TRBD1 once TRBJ2-7 TRBV19 TGTGCCAGCCAGGACAGGACGGGCCTCGAGCAGTACTTC CASQDRTGLEQYF
TRBD2 once TRBJ2-7 TRBV20-1 TGCAGTGCTAGGGGCAGCGGGAGGTACTCCTACGAGCAGTACTTC CSARGSGRYSYEQYF
. . TRBJ1-3 TRBV6-1 TGTGCTAGCAGTGAAGGGCGCTCTGGAAACACCATATATTTT CASSEGRSGNTIYF
. . TRBJ2-7 TRBV12-3/TRBV12-4 TGTGCCAGCCTAAGTAATCGGGGAACCTGCGAGCAGTACTTC CASLSNRGTCEQYF
. . TRBJ2-1 TRBV11-2 TGTGTCGGCAGCTTGCTACAGGGAAATTTGCAGTTCTTC CVGSLLQGNLQFF
TRBD2 . TRBJ2-5 TRBV7-9 TGTGCCAGCAGCTTTATGGCGGGAGGATCGGCAGAGACCCAGTACTTC CASSFMAGGSAETQYF
TRBD1 . TRBJ1-2 TRBV28 TGTACCAGCAACGGGGCCAGGGGGCTTTTCTATGGCTACACCTTC CTSNGARGLFYGYTF
. many TRBJ1-2 TRBV29-1 TGCAGCGTTGAAGATCTCCGGGACGGTGGCTACACCTTC CSVEDLRDGGYTF
. once TRBJ2-3 TRBV11-2 TGTGGCAGCAGCAATAGACTACTAGATACGCAGTATTTT CGSSNRLLDTQYF
TRBD2 many TRBJ2-3 TRBV4-1 TGCGCCAGCAGCCAGACGGGACTAGCGAATACAGATACGCAGTATTTT CASSQTGLANTDTQYF
. . TRBJ1-6 TRBV11-2 TGTGCCAGTAGCATAGAAACAGGAGGCAATTCACCTCTCCACTTT CASSIETGGNSPLHF
. . TRBJ2-3 TRBV29-1 TGCAGCGCCACCTATTCCTTCACAGATACGCAGTATTTT CSATYSFTDTQYF
TRBD2 . TRBJ2-5 TRBV5-4 TGTGCCAGCAGCCGATTCTCTAGCGGGAGTGGCCAAGTGGCCCAGTACTTC CASSRFSSGSGQVAQYF
TRBD1 . TRBJ2-7 TRBV12-3/TRBV12-4 TGCGCCAGCAGTTTTGGCGGACAGGGTCACGGCGAGCGGTACTTC CASSFGGQGHGERYF
. many TRBJ2-2 TRBV6-2/TRBV6-3 TGTGCCAGCAGTTACTCGAGTTTTCGGACAGATAACACCGGGGAGCTGTTTTTT CASSYSSFRTDNTGELFF
TRBD2 . TRBJ2-2 TRBV11-2 TGTGCCAACAGCTTAGCGGGTGGCGCCGGGGAGCTGTTTTTT CANSLAGGAGELFF
TRBD2 . TRBJ2-3 TRBV5-1 TGCGCCAGCAGCTTAGAGATAGCGGGAGGCACAGATACGCAGTATTTT CASSLEIAGGTDTQYF
. . TRBJ2-7 TRBV11-1 TGTACCAACAGCCCTCGGACAGCTGGACTACGCGAGCAGTACTTC CTNSPRTAGLREQYF
TRBD1 many TRBJ2-3 TRBV11-2 TGTGCCAGCAGCTTAGCTCCAGGGGGCCTACGGAGGGACACAGATACGCAGTATTTT CASSLAPGGLRRDTDTQYF
TRBD2 . TRBJ2-3 TRBV20-1 TGCAGTGTTAGAGCGGGATCTAGCGGGAGGCTAGATACGCAGTATTTT CSVRAGSSGRLDTQYF
TRBD1 many TRBJ2-3 TRBV12-3/TRBV12-4 TGTGCCAGCAGTATGGGACAGGGGTGGAATACGCAGTATTTT CASSMGQGWNTQYF
. many TRBJ2-5 TRBV28 TGTGCCAGCAGCCGCGACTATCCTTCGGAGACCCAGTACTTC CASSRDYPSETQYF